The clone carrying this TCR beta chain was detected many times. Its antigen is unknown. What the library attached to individual cDNA molecules were unique molecular identifiers. As handled by the study authors: A typical sample had roughly 87,000 TCRs, with about 23,224 to 750,000 overall. TCRdb redid the calling of the RACE reads with MiXCR, one entry per CDR3 protein. The authors' filters were not applied to this entry. Of about 54,000 distinct CDR3 sequences listed, 8.5% to 10% are singletons. The sample originates from a study of human T cells and chemical hapten exposure. For the study at large: Sensitization employed 2% DPC on 2 cm by 2 cm of upper inner arm skin. The study, taken as a whole, reports: With alopecia, donors may have immune responses unlike healthy people's.

Time point given: patch test 2, 6 weeks after DPC sensitization. Treatment described: therapeutic diphenylcyclopropenone sensitization with weekly scalp DPC. The CDR3 has 15 amino acids. CDR1 is LGHNA and CDR2 is YSLEER in the germline V gene. V was trimmed by 3 bases and J by 3 bases, leaving 12 bases between them. This chain connects TRBV4-3 to TRBJ1-5; no firm D call. This clonotype was sampled from a woman aged 45-65 years with alopecia areata. Some clones in this sample may be carry-over from other donors' samples. This specimen consisted of whole blood, obtained in connection with sensitization to the hapten diphenylcyclopropenone (DPC). The CDR3 DNA reads TGCGCCAGCAGCCAGGCTGCCGCGGTCAATCAGCCCCAGCATTTT. It translates to CASSQAAAVNQPQHF.